The present entry profiles one TCR beta chain with its context. Time point denoted: pre-treatment sample, taken before nivolumab and TIL therapy. This CDR3 region has 13 residues. Germline V gene lookup returns CDR1 LNHDA and CDR2 SQIVND (reference sequence). Trimming shortened V by 7 bases and J by 1 base, and 7 bases separated the two germline ends. These data belong to a study of TIL therapy for anti-PD-1-resistant metastatic lung cancer. Study summary: By whole-exome sequencing, median non-synonymous tumor mutation burden was around 1.5 mutations per megabase.

The immunoSEQ assay was v3. Survey-level samples got around 2.1 million read pairs; deep-level samples got about 4.5-6.5 million. Method: immunoSEQ multiplex PCR; TCRdb's copy keeps in-frame clones and lacks some. The sample lists about 46,000 clones; around 85% were seen once. This material consisted of blood, taken at baseline. The genes are TRBV19 and TRBJ2-2, with D possibly being TRBD1 (5 bases). This TCR was recovered from a person between 25 and 79 years old with non-small cell lung cancer. CDR3 region: CASKRGNTGELFF. The CDR3 DNA reads as TGTGCCAGTAAAAGGGGGAACACCGGGGAGCTGTTTTTT.